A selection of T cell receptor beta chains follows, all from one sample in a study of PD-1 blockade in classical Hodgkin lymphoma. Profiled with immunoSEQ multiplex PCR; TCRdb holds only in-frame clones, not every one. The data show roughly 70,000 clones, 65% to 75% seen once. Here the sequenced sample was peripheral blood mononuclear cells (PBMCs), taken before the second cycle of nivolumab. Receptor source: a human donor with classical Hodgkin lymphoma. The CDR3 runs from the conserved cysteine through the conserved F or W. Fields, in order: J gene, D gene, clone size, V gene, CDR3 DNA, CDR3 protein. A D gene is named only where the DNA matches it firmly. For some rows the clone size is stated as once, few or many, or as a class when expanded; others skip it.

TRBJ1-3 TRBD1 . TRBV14 TGTGCCAGCAGCCAAAGGGGGCTGGGCTTCTCTGGAAACACCATATATTTT CASSQRGLGFSGNTIYF
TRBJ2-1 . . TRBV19 TGTGCCAGTAGTATAGGGACTATTGGAAACAATGAGCAGTTCTTC CASSIGTIGNNEQFF
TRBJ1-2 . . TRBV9 TGTGCCAGCAGCGTAGAAGTAGGCATTAACTATGGCTACACCTTC CASSVEVGINYGYTF
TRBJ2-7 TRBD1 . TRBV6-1 TGTGCCAGCAGTGAAGCTGGACAGGGGAGGTACGAGCAGTACTTC CASSEAGQGRYEQYF
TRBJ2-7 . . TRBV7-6 TGTGCCAGCAGCTTAGCGACAGGAGCCTACGAGCAGTACTTC CASSLATGAYEQYF
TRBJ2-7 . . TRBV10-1 TGCGCCAGATGCCATCTTGGGACTTCCCCTTTGGAGCAGTACTTC CARCHLGTSPLEQYF
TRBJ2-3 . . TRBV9 TGTGCCAGCAGCGTAGGGGTGGCTACCTTCACAGATACGCAGTATTTT CASSVGVATFTDTQYF
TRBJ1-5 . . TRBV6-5 TGTGCCAGCAGTTACTCGCTCGCGACAGCGAATCAGCCCCAGCATTTT CASSYSLATANQPQHF
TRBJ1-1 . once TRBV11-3 TGTGCCAGCAGCTTGGTTGGGGGGGGCCTGTTGACTGAAGCTTTCTTT CASSLVGGGLLTEAFF
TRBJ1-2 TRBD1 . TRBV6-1 TGTGCCAGCAGCGAAAGGGGGCGACGCTCTGGCTACACCTTC CASSERGRRSGYTF
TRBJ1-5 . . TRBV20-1 TGCAGTGTTCAGGGTCAGCCCCAGCATTTT CSVQGQPQHF
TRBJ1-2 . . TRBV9 TGTGCCAGCACCCTCGGAAGGGGCAGCCTCTATGGCTACACCTTC CASTLGRGSLYGYTF
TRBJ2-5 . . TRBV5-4 TGTGCCAGCAGCTTGCAGGGAACAGGAGAGACCCAGTACTTC CASSLQGTGETQYF